This T cell receptor beta chain stems from a study of cytomegalovirus exposure and HLA in healthy donors. PCR primers comprised 60 Vbeta and 13 Jbeta primers. Only in-frame clones appear in the TCRdb table, and some are missing; sequencing was by immunoSEQ multiplex PCR. In the table there are roughly 130,000 clones, almost 80% of which are singletons. Germline V CDR1 and CDR2: ENHRY, SYGVKD. The CDR3 has 15 amino acids. V lost 5 bases, J lost 0 bases, and 13 bases lay in between. This clone has more than one count but fewer than ten. Its antigen is as yet unknown. Study results and caveats: In an earlier analysis, about 87% or about 30%: the productive usage of most TCR beta V segments. Reportedly, TCR beta sequences accurately predicted HLA-A and HLA-B alleles in most subjects. In a later analysis, at a false discovery rate of 0.05, approximately 18,000 TCR beta sequences were associated with HLA alleles. In a later analysis, the majority of CMV-associated beta chains seemingly showed HLA restriction.

The sequence derives from a man aged 18 to 29 in good health and CMV-seronegative. Sequencing was carried out using PBMCs. The gene calls are TRBV10-3 and TRBJ1-1, with a possible D match to TRBD1 (5 bases). The chain's CDR3 is CAISMGEGLNTEAFF. CDR3 nucleotides: TGTGCCATCAGTATGGGGGAGGGATTGAACACTGAAGCTTTCTTT.